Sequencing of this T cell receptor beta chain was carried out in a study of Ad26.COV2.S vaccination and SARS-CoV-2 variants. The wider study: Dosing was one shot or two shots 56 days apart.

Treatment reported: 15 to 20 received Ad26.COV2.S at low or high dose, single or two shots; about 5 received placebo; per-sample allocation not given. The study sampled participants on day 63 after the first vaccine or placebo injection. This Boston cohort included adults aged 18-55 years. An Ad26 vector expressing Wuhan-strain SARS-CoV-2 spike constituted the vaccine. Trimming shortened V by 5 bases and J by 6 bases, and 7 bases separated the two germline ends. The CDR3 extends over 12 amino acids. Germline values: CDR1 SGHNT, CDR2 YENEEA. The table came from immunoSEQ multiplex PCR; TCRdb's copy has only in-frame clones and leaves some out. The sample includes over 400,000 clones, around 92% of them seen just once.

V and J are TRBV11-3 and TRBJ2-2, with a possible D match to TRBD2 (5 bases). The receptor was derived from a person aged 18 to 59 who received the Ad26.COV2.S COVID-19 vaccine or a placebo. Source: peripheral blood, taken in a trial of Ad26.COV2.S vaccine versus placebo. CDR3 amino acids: CASSGSAGELFF. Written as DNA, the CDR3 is TGTGCCAGCAGCGGTAGCGCCGGGGAGCTGTTTTTT.